The rows below give T cell receptor beta chains drawn from one sample of a study of T-cell memory formation after mild COVID-19. TCRdb reprocessed the 5' RACE reads with MiXCR, giving one entry per CDR3 protein. The sample holds under 600,000 distinct CDR3 sequences, about 20% seen once. Sequencing input: PBMCs or a T cell subset sorted from them (not recorded which). These receptors came from an adult woman who had mild COVID-19 (a few samples of this study predate the infection). Cell type and time point are not known. Both conserved end residues are part of each CDR3. The order of the fields is J gene, D gene, V gene, clone size, CDR3 DNA, CDR3 protein. The D gene is left open where the match is weak. Only part of the rows carry a size: once, few, many, or a class if the clone is expanded.

TRBJ2-7	-	TRBV7-9	many	TGTGCCAGCAGCGATCCGTACGGGATCTCCTACGAGCAGTACTTC	CASSDPYGISYEQYF
TRBJ2-7	TRBD2	TRBV10-2	-	TGCGCCAGCACCACCCTGGGGACTAGATCTTACGAGCAGTACTTC	CASTTLGTRSYEQYF
TRBJ2-2	-	TRBV6-6	-	TGTGCCAGCAGTAACTGGGGGCAGAACACCGGGGAGCTGTTTTTT	CASSNWGQNTGELFF
TRBJ2-5	TRBD2	TRBV12-3/TRBV12-4	-	TGTGCCAGCAGTCCCCGGACTAGCGGGTTGGGGGGGGTACAAGAGACCCAGTACTTC	CASSPRTSGLGGVQETQYF
TRBJ2-7	-	TRBV25-1	-	TGTGCCAGCACTCCCGGACGAGGGTGGTCCGCCTACGAGCAGTACTTC	CASTPGRGWSAYEQYF
TRBJ1-1	-	TRBV18	few	TGTGCCAGCTCACCTCCCATGGCAGACGGAAAAGCTTTCTTT	CASSPPMADGKAFF
TRBJ2-3	-	TRBV5-1	many	TGCGCCAGCAGCCAGAGCGGGAGCACAGATACGCAGTATTTT	CASSQSGSTDTQYF
TRBJ2-5	TRBD1	TRBV6-2/TRBV6-3	-	TGTGCCAGCAGTCAGGGGGTACAGCGCCAAGAGACCCAGTACTTC	CASSQGVQRQETQYF
TRBJ2-7	-	TRBV18	few	TGTGCCAGCTCTGCCCCCCACGAGCAGTACTTC	CASSAPHEQYF
TRBJ1-2	TRBD1	TRBV20-1	-	TGCAGTGCTAGAAGACAGGGGCTCGGCTATGGCTACACCTTC	CSARRQGLGYGYTF
TRBJ1-2	-	TRBV12-3/TRBV12-4	few	TGTGCCAGCAGTACCCGGACACACTTACAGGGCTACACCTTC	CASSTRTHLQGYTF
TRBJ1-5	-	TRBV5-1	few	TGCGCCAGCAGCTTCCCCGAGGGACCGCTGAATCAGCCCCAGCATTTT	CASSFPEGPLNQPQHF
TRBJ2-3	-	TRBV4-3	few	TGCGCCAGCAGCCAAGCAACTGTGGGCTATACGCAGTATTTT	CASSQATVGYTQYF
TRBJ1-2	-	TRBV10-1	-	TGCGCCAGCAGTGAGTGCAAGGGGGTGGGCTACACCTTC	CASSECKGVGYTF
TRBJ2-5	-	TRBV29-1	-	TGCAGCGTTGATTCCGGCCTACAAGAGACCCAGTACTTC	CSVDSGLQETQYF
TRBJ2-3	-	TRBV10-3	-	TGTGCCATCAGTTCAGGGGCGACAGATACGCAGTATTTT	CAISSGATDTQYF
TRBJ1-1	TRBD1	TRBV9	few	TGTGCCAGCAGTGCAGGGGGCGGCACTGAAGCTTTCTTT	CASSAGGGTEAFF
TRBJ1-5	-	TRBV5-1	-	TGCGCCAGCAGTTACGGATACAATAGCAATCAGCCCCAGCATTTT	CASSYGYNSNQPQHF
TRBJ2-7	-	TRBV5-5	few	TGTGCCAGCACCATGGACTACGAGCAGTACTTC	CASTMDYEQYF
TRBJ1-1	-	TRBV18	-	TGTGCCAGCTCGCAGAAGGGGGGAATGTACACTGAAGCTTTCTTT	CASSQKGGMYTEAFF
TRBJ1-2	-	TRBV20-1	-	TGCAGTGCTTTCGGCCGGGACACTAACTATGGCTACACCTTC	CSAFGRDTNYGYTF
TRBJ2-6	-	TRBV6-1	-	TGTGCCAGCAGACTGCAGGGTTCTGGGGCCAACGTCCTGACTTTC	CASRLQGSGANVLTF
TRBJ1-4	TRBD1	TRBV6-5	once	TGTGCCAGCAGTTACGAGACAGGGTTCGGGGAAAAACTGTTTTTT	CASSYETGFGEKLFF
TRBJ2-5	-	TRBV5-1	few	TGCGCCAGCAGACGATCTTGGGGGGCGATGTGGGAGACCCAGTACTTC	CASRRSWGAMWETQYF
TRBJ2-1	-	TRBV5-6	many	TGTGCCAGCAGCTTGGTAGGGGATGAGCAGTTCTTC	CASSLVGDEQFF
TRBJ1-1	-	TRBV20-1	many	TGCAGTGCTAGAGATCGTGGAGGGGCAGGGACTGAAGCTTTCTTT	CSARDRGGAGTEAFF
TRBJ1-5	-	TRBV29-1	few	TGCAGCGTTACCCAGACAGTCGATCAGCCCCAGCATTTT	CSVTQTVDQPQHF
TRBJ2-1	-	TRBV7-6	-	TGTGCCAGCAGCCCCCGAACCCCCAATGAGCAGTTCTTC	CASSPRTPNEQFF
TRBJ2-1	TRBD2	TRBV29-1	-	TGCAGCGTTATCTCGACTAGCGGTGTGAGTGAGCAGTTCTTC	CSVISTSGVSEQFF
TRBJ2-3	TRBD1	TRBV4-2	few	TGTGCCAGCAGCCGAACCGGGACAGGGTCTAGCACAGATACGCAGTATTTT	CASSRTGTGSSTDTQYF
TRBJ1-5	-	TRBV4-1	few	TGCGCCAGCAGCCAAGAGGCAGATCAGCCCCAGCATTTT	CASSQEADQPQHF
TRBJ1-1	-	TRBV11-2	few	TGTGCCAGCAGTCGCAGCAGAAGAACTGAAGCTTTCTTT	CASSRSRRTEAFF
TRBJ2-1	TRBD2	TRBV24-1	few	TGTGCCACCAGTGACCCCCCAGGGACTAGCGGGAGCAGTAGGAACAATGAGCAGTTCTTC	CATSDPPGTSGSSRNNEQFF
TRBJ1-1	-	TRBV18	-	TGTGCCAGCTCACCACCGGCGGGACGGACTGAAGCTTTCTTT	CASSPPAGRTEAFF
TRBJ2-3	TRBD1	TRBV4-1	-	TGCGCCAGCAGCCAAGTCGGTTCAGGGGGCAAACCTAGCACAGATACGCAGTATTTT	CASSQVGSGGKPSTDTQYF
TRBJ1-3	-	TRBV20-1	few	TGCAGTGCTAGGACCAGGGGCTCTGGAAACACCATATATTTT	CSARTRGSGNTIYF
TRBJ2-1	-	TRBV5-4	-	TGTGCCAGCAGCCCGGGGTCCAGCACCGATGAGCAGTTCTTC	CASSPGSSTDEQFF
TRBJ1-1	TRBD1	TRBV7-2	-	TGTGCCAGCAGCCCTGGACAGGGTCTGGACACTGAAGCTTTCTTT	CASSPGQGLDTEAFF
TRBJ2-7	-	TRBV7-9	few	TGTGCCAGCATAGGCACCTACGAGCAGTACTTC	CASIGTYEQYF
TRBJ2-2	TRBD2	TRBV5-1	few	TGCGCCAGCAGCTTGACGACTAGCGGGGGGAACACCGGGGAGCTGTTTTTT	CASSLTTSGGNTGELFF